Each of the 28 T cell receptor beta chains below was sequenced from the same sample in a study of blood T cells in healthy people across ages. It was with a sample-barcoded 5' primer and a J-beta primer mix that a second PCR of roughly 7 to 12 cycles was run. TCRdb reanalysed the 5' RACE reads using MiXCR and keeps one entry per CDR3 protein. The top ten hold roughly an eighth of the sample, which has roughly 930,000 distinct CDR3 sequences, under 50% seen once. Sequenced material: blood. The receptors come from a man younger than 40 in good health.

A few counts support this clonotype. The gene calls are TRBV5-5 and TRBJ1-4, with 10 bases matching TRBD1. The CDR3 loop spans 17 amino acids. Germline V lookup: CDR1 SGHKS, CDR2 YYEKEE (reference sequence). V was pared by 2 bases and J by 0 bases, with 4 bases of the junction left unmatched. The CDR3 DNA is TGTGCCAGCAGCTTCACCGGACAGGGGGCAACTAATGAAAAACTGTTTTTT. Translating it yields CASSFTGQGATNEKLFF.

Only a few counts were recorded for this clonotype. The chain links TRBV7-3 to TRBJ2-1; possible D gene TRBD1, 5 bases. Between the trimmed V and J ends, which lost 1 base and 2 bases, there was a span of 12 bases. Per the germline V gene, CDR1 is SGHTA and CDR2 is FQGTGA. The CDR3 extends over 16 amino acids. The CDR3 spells CASSLNGQGTYNEQFF. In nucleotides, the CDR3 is TGTGCCAGCAGCTTAAATGGTCAGGGTACCTACAATGAGCAGTTCTTC.

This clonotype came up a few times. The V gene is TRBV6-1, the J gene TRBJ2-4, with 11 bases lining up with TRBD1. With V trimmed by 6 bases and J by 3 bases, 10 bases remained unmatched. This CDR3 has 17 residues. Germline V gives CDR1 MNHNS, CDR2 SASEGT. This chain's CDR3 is CASSFMGTGGSKNIQYF. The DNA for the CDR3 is TGTGCCAGCAGCTTTATGGGGACAGGGGGAAGCAAAAACATTCAGTACTTC.

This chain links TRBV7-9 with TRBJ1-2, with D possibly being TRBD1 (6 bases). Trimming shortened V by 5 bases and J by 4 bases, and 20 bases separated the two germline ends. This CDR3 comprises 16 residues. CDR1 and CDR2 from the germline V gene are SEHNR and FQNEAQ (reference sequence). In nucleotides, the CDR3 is TGTGCCAGCAGCCACATCCCGGGGGGCCCTGGCTATGGCTACACCTTC. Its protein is CASSHIPGGPGYGYTF.

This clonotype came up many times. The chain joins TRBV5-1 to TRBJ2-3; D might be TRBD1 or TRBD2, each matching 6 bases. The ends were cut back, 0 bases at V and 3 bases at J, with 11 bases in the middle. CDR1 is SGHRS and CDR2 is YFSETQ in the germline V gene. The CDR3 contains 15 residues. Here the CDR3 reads CASSLGGAPTDTQYF. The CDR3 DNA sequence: TGCGCCAGCAGCTTGGGGGGGGCCCCAACAGATACGCAGTATTTT.

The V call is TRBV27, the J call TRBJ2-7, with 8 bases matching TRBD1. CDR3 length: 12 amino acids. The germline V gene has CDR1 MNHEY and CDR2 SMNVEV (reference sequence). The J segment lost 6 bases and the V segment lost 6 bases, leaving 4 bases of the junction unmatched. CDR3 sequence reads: CASSSGGGEQYF. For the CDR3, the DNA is TGTGCCAGCAGCTCAGGGGGCGGCGAGCAGTACTTC.

The CDR3 sequence: CASSEFRDGAKNIQYF. Written as DNA, the CDR3 is TGTGCCAGCAGTGAATTCAGGGATGGAGCCAAAAACATTCAGTACTTC. The rearrangement uses TRBV2 and TRBJ2-4; D perhaps matches TRBD1 (5 bases). Germline V lookup: CDR1 SNHLY, CDR2 FYNNEI. With 2 bases removed from V and 0 bases from J, the gap between germline ends came to 11 bases. This CDR3 region has 16 residues.

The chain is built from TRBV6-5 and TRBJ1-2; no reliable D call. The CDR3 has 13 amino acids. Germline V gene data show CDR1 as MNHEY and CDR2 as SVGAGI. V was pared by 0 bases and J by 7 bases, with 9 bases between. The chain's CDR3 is CASSYSGVGGYTF. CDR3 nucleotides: TGTGCCAGCAGTTACTCCGGGGTTGGTGGCTACACCTTC.

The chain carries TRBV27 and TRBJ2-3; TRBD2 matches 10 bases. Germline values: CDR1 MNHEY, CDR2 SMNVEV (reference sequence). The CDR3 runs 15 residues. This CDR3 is CAPARASGGSNTQYF. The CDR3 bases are TGTGCTCCTGCCAGGGCTAGCGGGGGAAGTAATACGCAGTATTTT.

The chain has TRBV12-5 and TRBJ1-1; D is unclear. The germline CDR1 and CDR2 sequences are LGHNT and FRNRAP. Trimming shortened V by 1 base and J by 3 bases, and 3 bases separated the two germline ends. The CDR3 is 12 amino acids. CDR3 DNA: TGTGCTAGTGGTTTGGGGGACACTGAAGCTTTCTTT. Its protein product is CASGLGDTEAFF. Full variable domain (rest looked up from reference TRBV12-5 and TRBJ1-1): DARVTQTPRHKVTEMGQEVTMRCQPILGHNTVFWYRQTMMQGLELLAYFRNRAPLDDSGMPKDRFSAEMPDATLATLKIQPSEPRDSAVYFCASGLGDTEAFFGQGTRLTVV.

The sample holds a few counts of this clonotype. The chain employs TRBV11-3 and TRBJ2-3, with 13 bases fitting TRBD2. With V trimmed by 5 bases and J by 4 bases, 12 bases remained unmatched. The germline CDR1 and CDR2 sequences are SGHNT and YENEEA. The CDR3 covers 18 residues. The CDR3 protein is CASSALAPGTSGADTQYF. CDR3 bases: TGTGCCAGCAGCGCTCTTGCTCCCGGGACTAGCGGGGCAGATACGCAGTATTTT.

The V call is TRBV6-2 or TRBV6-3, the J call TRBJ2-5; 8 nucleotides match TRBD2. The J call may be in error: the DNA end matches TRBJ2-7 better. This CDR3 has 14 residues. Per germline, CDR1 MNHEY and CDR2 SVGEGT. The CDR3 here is CASTGSGRNNEQYF. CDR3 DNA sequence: TGTGCCAGCACTGGAAGCGGGAGAAACAACGAGCAGTACTTC.

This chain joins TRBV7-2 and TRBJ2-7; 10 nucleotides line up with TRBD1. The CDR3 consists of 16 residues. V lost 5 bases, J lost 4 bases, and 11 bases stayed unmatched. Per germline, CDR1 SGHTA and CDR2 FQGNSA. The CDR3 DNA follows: TGTGCCAGCAGCATAGGTCCGGGACAGGGGAATTACGAGCAGTACTTC. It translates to CASSIGPGQGNYEQYF.

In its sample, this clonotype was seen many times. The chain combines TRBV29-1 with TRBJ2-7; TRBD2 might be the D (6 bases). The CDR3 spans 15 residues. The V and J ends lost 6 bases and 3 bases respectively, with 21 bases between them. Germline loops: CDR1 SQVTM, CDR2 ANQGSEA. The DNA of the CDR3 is TGCAGCGTGACCGGGAGCGAAACCCTAATCTACGAGCAGTACTTC. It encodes CSVTGSETLIYEQYF.

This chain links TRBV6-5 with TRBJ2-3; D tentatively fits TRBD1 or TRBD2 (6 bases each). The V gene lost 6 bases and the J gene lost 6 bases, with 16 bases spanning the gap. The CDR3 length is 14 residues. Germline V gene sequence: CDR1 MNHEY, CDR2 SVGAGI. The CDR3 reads CASSPPGGGDTQYF. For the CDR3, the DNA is TGTGCCAGCAGCCCCCCCGGGGGCGGGGATACGCAGTATTTT.

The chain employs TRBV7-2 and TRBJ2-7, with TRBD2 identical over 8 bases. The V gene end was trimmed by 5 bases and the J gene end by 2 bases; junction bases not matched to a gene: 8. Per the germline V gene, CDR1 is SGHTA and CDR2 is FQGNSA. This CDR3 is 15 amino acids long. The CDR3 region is CASSVTSGGPYEQYF. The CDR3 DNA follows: TGTGCCAGCAGCGTAACTAGCGGCGGTCCCTACGAGCAGTACTTC. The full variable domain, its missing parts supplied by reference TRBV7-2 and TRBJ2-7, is GAGVSQSPSNKVTEKGKDVELRCDPISGHTALYWYRQSLGQGLEFLIYFQGNSAPDKSGLPSDRFSAERTGGSVSTLTIQRTQQEDSAVYLCASSVTSGGPYEQYFGPGTRLTVT.

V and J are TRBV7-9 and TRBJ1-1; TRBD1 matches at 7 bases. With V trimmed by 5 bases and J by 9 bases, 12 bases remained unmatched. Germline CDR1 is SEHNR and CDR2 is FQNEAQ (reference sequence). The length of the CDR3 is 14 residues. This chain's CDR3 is CASSLRGTENKAFF. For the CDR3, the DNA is TGTGCCAGCAGCCTACGAGGGACAGAGAATAAAGCTTTCTTT.

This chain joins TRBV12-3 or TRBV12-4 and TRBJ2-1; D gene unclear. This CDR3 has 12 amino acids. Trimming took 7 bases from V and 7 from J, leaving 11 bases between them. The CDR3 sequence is CASKAPVNEQFF. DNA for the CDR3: TGTGCCAGCAAGGCGCCGGTTAATGAGCAGTTCTTC.

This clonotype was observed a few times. CDR3 amino acids: CASRHRGVNTEAFF. CDR3 sequence (DNA): TGTGCCAGCAGACACAGGGGTGTGAACACTGAAGCTTTCTTT. The chain combines TRBV12-3 or TRBV12-4 with TRBJ1-1; TRBD1 aligns across 7 bases. With 6 bases clipped from V and 0 bases from J, the junction kept 4 bases outside the gene matches. The CDR3 consists of 14 residues.

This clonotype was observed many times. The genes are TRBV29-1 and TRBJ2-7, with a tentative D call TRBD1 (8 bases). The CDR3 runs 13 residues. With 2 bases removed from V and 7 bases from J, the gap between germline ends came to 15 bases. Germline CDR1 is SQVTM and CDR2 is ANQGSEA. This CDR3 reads CSVELGGTGEQYF. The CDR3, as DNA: TGCAGCGTTGAATTGGGGGGGACAGGTGAGCAGTACTTC.

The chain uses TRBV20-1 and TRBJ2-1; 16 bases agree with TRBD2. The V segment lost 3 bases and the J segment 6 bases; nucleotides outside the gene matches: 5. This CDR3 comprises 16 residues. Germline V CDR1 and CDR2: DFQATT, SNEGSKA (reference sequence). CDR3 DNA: TGCAGTGCTAGGGGACTAGCGGGGGGGCCGGGCAATGAGCAGTTCTTC. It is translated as CSARGLAGGPGNEQFF.

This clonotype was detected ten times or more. Written as DNA, the CDR3 is TGCAGCGTCAGGACAGTCTCCTACAATGAGCAGTTCTTC. Protein sequence: CSVRTVSYNEQFF. The chain carries TRBV29-1 and TRBJ2-1; D perhaps matches TRBD1 (6 bases). The V end was cut by 6 bases, the J end by 0 bases, with 9 bases between. Germline V gene sequence: CDR1 SQVTM, CDR2 ANQGSEA. This CDR3 comprises 13 residues.

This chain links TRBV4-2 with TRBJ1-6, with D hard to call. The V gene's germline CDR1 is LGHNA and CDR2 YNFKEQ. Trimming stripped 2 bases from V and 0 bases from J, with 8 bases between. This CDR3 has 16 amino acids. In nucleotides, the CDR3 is TGTGCCAGCAGCCAAAACCCGAGCTCCTATAATTCACCCCTCCACTTT. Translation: CASSQNPSSYNSPLHF.

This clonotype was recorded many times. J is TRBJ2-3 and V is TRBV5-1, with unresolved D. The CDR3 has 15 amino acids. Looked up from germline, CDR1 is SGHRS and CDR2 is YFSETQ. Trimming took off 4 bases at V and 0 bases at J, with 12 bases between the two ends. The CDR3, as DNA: TGCGCCAGCAGCCCGGACGGAACTAGCACAGATACGCAGTATTTT. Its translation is CASSPDGTSTDTQYF.

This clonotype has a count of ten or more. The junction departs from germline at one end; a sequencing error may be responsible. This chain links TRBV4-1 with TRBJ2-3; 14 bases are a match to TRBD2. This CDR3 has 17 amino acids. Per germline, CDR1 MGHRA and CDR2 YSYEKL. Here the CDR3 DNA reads TGTGCCAGCAGTCCCGGACTAGCGGGGGGTAGCACAGATACGCAGTATTTT. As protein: CASSPGLAGGSTDTQYF.

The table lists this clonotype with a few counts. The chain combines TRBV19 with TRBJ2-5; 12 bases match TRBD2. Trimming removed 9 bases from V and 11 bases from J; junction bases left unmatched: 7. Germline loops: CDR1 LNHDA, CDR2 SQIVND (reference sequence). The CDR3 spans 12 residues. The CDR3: CASRLAGEKQYF. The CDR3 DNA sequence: TGTGCCAGCCGACTAGCGGGAGAAAAGCAGTACTTC. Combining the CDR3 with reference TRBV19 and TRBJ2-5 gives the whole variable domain DGGITQSPKYLFRKEGQNVTLSCEQNLNHDAMYWYRQDPGQGLRLIYYSQIVNDFQKGDIAEGYSVSREKKESFPLTVTSAQKNPTAFYLCASRLAGEKQYFGPGTRLLVL.

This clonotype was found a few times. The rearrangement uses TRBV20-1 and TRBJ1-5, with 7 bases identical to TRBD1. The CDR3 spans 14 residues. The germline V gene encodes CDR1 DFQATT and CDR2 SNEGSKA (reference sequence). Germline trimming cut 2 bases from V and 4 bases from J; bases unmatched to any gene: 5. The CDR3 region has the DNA TGCAGTGCTAGAAGCCCAGGGGGGAATCAGCCCCAGCATTTT. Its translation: CSARSPGGNQPQHF.

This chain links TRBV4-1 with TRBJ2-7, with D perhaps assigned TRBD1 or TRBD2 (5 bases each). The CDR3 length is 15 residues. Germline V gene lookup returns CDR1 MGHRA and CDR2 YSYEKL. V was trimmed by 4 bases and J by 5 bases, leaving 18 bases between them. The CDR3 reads CASSPLGEIPDEQYF. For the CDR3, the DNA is TGCGCCAGCAGCCCGCTGGGGGAAATCCCCGACGAGCAGTACTTC.